Presented here are 21 T cell receptor beta chains from one specimen sequenced in a study of cytomegalovirus exposure and HLA in healthy donors. The study ran its PCR with 60 Vbeta and 13 Jbeta primers. This table comes from immunoSEQ multiplex PCR, and its TCRdb copy is limited to in-frame clones, with some not included. The data hold 150,000 to 200,000 clones, with about 80% observed a single time. What was sequenced was PBMCs. The receptor set was obtained from a man aged 25 to 40 in good health and CMV-seropositive.

The chain is built from TRBV27 and TRBJ1-2, with TRBD1 matching over 9 bases. There are 13 residues in the CDR3. J gave up 8 bases and V 4 bases, and 5 bases lay outside the gene matches. Germline assignment: CDR1 MNHEY and CDR2 SMNVEV (reference sequence). CDR3 region: CASSSGTGRGYTF. The CDR3 coding sequence is TGTGCCAGCAGTTCCGGGACAGGGAGAGGCTACACCTTC.

The J gene is TRBJ2-1, the V gene TRBV6-1; 10 bases match TRBD1. Trimming removed 10 bases from V and 3 bases from J; junction bases left unmatched: 6. Germline CDR1 MNHNS, CDR2 SASEGT. The CDR3 spans 14 residues. The CDR3 spells CATAGTGDYNEQFF. For the CDR3, the DNA is TGTGCCACCGCCGGGACAGGGGACTACAATGAGCAGTTCTTC.

The rearrangement links TRBV7-9 to TRBJ2-5, with TRBD1 as a possible D gene (6 bases). The germline CDR1 and CDR2 sequences are SEHNR and FQNEAQ (reference sequence). The CDR3 runs to 17 residues. Deletions cut 5 bases from V and 1 base from J, with 20 bases between. This CDR3 reads CASSQPNEPDSQETQYF. The CDR3 bases are TGTGCCAGCAGCCAACCAAATGAACCGGACAGCCAAGAGACCCAGTACTTC. The full variable domain, completed using reference TRBV7-9 and TRBJ2-5, is DTGVSQNPRHKITKRGQNVTFRCDPISEHNRLYWYRQTLGQGPEFLTYFQNEAQLEKSRLLSDRFSAERPKGSFSTLEIQRTEQGDSAMYLCASSQPNEPDSQETQYFGPGTRLLVL.

The genes are TRBV25-1 and TRBJ2-7, with a tentative D call TRBD1 (6 bases). With 6 bases removed from V and 0 bases from J, the gap between germline ends came to 9 bases. The CDR3 runs 13 residues. Per germline, CDR1 MGHDK and CDR2 SYGVNS. The CDR3 protein is CASRRGTSYEQYF. The CDR3 DNA is TGTGCCAGCAGGAGGGGGACCTCCTACGAGCAGTACTTC.

The rearrangement uses TRBV28 and TRBJ1-1; the D gene is possibly TRBD1 (6 bases). Trimming cost V 2 bases and J 0 bases, with 13 bases left between them. Germline CDR1 reads MDHEN; CDR2 reads SYDVKM. CDR3 length: 16 residues. CDR3 loop: CASSLTGNGMNTEAFF. The CDR3 nucleotides are TGTGCCAGCAGTTTAACAGGGAATGGGATGAACACTGAAGCTTTCTTT.

The V and J genes are TRBV4-2 and TRBJ1-6; weak D call: TRBD1 (5 bases). Trimming left V 0 bases short and J 12 bases short, with 9 bases between. The CDR3 totals 13 residues. Germline-derived CDR1 and CDR2 are LGHNA and YNFKEQ. This CDR3 reads CASSQDWGEPLHF. The CDR3, as DNA: TGTGCCAGCAGCCAAGATTGGGGGGAACCCCTCCACTTT.

A few counts support this clone. This chain uses TRBV6-1 with TRBJ1-1, with D tentatively TRBD1 (6 bases). The V end lost 4 bases, the J end lost 6 bases, and 12 bases lay between the germline ends. Germline V CDR1 and CDR2: MNHNS, SASEGT. The CDR3 has 13 residues. CDR3 region: CASSAGGRSEAFF. The CDR3 DNA is TGTGCCAGCAGTGCCGGGGGGCGATCTGAAGCTTTCTTT.

The V and J genes are TRBV5-4 and TRBJ2-2, with a tentative D call TRBD2 (7 bases). V lost 0 bases to trimming and J lost 3 bases, with 12 bases between them. This CDR3 has 16 amino acids. Germline V gene lookup returns CDR1 SGHNT and CDR2 YYREEE (reference sequence). CDR3 loop: CASSLVGGPHTGELFF. Here the CDR3 DNA reads TGTGCCAGCAGCTTGGTCGGGGGGCCGCACACCGGGGAGCTGTTTTTT.

J is TRBJ2-2 and V is TRBV30, with a tentative D call TRBD1 (6 bases). Germline V gene data show CDR1 as GTSNPN and CDR2 as SVGIG (reference sequence). CDR3 length: 16 residues. V lost 3 bases to trimming and J lost 3 bases, with 17 bases between them. For the CDR3, the DNA is TGTGCCTGGAGCGACAGGACCCTCTCCCACACCGGGGAGCTGTTTTTT. This gives the protein CAWSDRTLSHTGELFF.

This clone was observed once. The chain joins TRBV19 to TRBJ1-4; unclear D gene. This CDR3 has 13 residues. Germline lookup yields CDR1 LNHDA and CDR2 SQIVND (reference sequence). Between the trimmed V and J ends, which lost 6 bases and 4 bases, there was a span of 9 bases. CDR3 loop: CASSRRINEKLFF. DNA of the CDR3: TGTGCCAGTAGCAGGAGGATTAATGAAAAACTGTTTTTT.

V usage is TRBV5-6 and J usage is TRBJ1-4, with D perhaps matching TRBD1 (5 bases). Looked up from germline, CDR1 is SGHDT and CDR2 is YYEEEE. The CDR3 consists of 13 residues. V was clipped by 2 bases and J by 7 bases, with 9 bases between them. CDR3 in DNA: TGTGCCAGCAGCTTCCGGACAACTGAAAAACTGTTTTTT. The encoded protein is CASSFRTTEKLFF.

This clone was seen just once. One junction end does not reproduce the germline sequence, and a read error may be involved. The chain recombines TRBV7-9 with TRBJ1-1; possibly TRBD1 for D (6 bases). Germline-derived CDR1 and CDR2 are SEHNR and FQNEAQ (reference sequence). This CDR3 contains 15 residues. The CDR3 DNA is TGTTCCAGCAGCTACCGGACAGCAATGAACACTGAAGCTTTCTTT. The encoded protein is CSSSYRTAMNTEAFF. The full variable domain, with the rest looked up from reference TRBV7-9 and TRBJ1-1, is DTGVSQNPRHKITKRGQNVTFRCDPISEHNRLYWYRQTLGQGPEFLTYFQNEAQLEKSRLLSDRFSAERPKGSFSTLEIQRTEQGDSAMYLCSSSYRTAMNTEAFFGQGTRLTVV.

CDR3 loop: CTSSQDPAERIDTQYF. For the CDR3, the DNA is TGCACCAGCAGCCAAGATCCCGCTGAGCGCATAGATACGCAGTATTTT. V and J are TRBV1 and TRBJ2-3; the table's D call, TRBD2, was not checked against the DNA. TRBV1 is a pseudogene segment. CDR3 size: 16 residues.

The CDR3: CAWSQGYTEAFF. The CDR3 DNA is TGTGCCTGGAGTCAGGGATACACTGAAGCTTTCTTT. The genes are TRBV30 and TRBJ1-1; D is perhaps TRBD1 (5 bases). CDR1 is GTSNPN and CDR2 is SVGIG in the germline V gene (reference sequence). Trimming left V 2 bases short and J 3 bases short, with 7 bases between. The CDR3 runs to 12 residues.

This clone was counted between two and nine times. The gene calls are TRBV29-1 and TRBJ2-7; D perhaps matches TRBD1 (6 bases). Trimming left V 2 bases short and J 2 bases short, with 7 bases between. This CDR3 contains 12 residues. Germline values: CDR1 SQVTM, CDR2 ANQGSEA. CDR3 sequence: CSVEQGPYEQYF. As DNA, the CDR3 is TGCAGCGTTGAACAGGGGCCCTACGAGCAGTACTTC.

The CDR3 sequence is CASSQDRGGQETQYF. The CDR3 nucleotides are TGTGCCAGCAGCCAAGATCGGGGAGGGCAAGAGACCCAGTACTTC. This rearrangement joins TRBV7-9 to TRBJ2-5; TRBD2 aligns across 7 bases. This CDR3 is built from 15 residues. V shed 5 bases and J 2 bases; nucleotides not matched to a gene: 8. Germline V gene data show CDR1 as SEHNR and CDR2 as FQNEAQ (reference sequence).

This clone was seen a single time. V and J are TRBV4-2 and TRBJ2-1, with TRBD2 matching over 7 bases. Germline V gene sequence: CDR1 LGHNA, CDR2 YNFKEQ. V lost 4 bases, J lost 6 bases, and 15 bases stayed unmatched. This CDR3 contains 17 residues. CDR3 loop: CASSLGRGGSFPNEQFF. The DNA of the CDR3 is TGTGCCAGCAGCCTAGGAAGGGGCGGGAGCTTTCCCAATGAGCAGTTCTTC.

The V and J genes are TRBV13 and TRBJ2-1, with TRBD2 identical over 8 bases. CDR1 and CDR2 (germline): PRHDT, FYEKMQ (reference sequence). V lost 5 bases and J lost 6; bases outside the gene matches: 9. The CDR3 covers 15 residues. The CDR3 nucleotides read TGTGCCAGCAGCCCCCGGGGGGGGCGGGTCAATGAGCAGTTCTTC. It specifies CASSPRGGRVNEQFF.

The chain links TRBV18 to TRBJ1-3; D not certain. Germline assignment: CDR1 KGHSH and CDR2 LQKENI. Trimming cost V 1 base and J 4 bases, with 5 bases left between them. The length of the CDR3 is 13 residues. CDR3 sequence (DNA): TGTGCCAGCTCACCACGGCTGGGAAACACCATATATTTT. This gives the protein CASSPRLGNTIYF.

This clone has only a few counts. This chain connects TRBV10-1 to TRBJ2-2; the D gene is possibly TRBD1 (5 bases). CDR1 and CDR2 (germline): WNHNN, SYGVQD (reference sequence). The CDR3 length is 11 residues. Trimming took off 7 bases at V and 6 bases at J, with 6 bases between the two ends. CDR3 sequence (DNA): TGCGCCAGCAAAGGGGCCGGGGAGCTGTTTTTT. Its translation is CASKGAGELFF.

This clone was observed a handful of times. The chain couples TRBV6-6 to TRBJ1-1; TRBD1 matches 8 bases. The germline CDR1 and CDR2 sequences are MNHNY and SVGAGI (reference sequence). This CDR3 is 14 amino acids long. After removal of 4 bases from V and 1 base from J, the junction contained 2 bases not matched to a gene. CDR3 sequence: CASSWDRKNTEAFF. Written as DNA, the CDR3 is TGTGCCAGCAGTTGGGACAGGAAGAACACTGAAGCTTTCTTT.